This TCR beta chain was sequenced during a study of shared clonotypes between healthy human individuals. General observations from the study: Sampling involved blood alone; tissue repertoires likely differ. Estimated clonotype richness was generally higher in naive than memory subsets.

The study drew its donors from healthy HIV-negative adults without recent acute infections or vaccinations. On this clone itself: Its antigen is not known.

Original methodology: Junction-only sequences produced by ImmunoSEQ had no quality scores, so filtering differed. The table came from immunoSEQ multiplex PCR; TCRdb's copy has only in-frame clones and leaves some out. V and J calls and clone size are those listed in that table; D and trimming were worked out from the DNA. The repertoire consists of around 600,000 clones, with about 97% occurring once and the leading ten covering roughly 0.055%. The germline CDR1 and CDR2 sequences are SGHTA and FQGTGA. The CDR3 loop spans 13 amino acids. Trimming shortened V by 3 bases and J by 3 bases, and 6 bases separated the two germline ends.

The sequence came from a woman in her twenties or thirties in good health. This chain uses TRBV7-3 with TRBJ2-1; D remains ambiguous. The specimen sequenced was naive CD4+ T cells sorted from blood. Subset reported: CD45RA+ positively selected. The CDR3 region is CASSFAVYNEQFF. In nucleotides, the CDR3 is TGTGCCAGCAGCTTCGCGGTCTACAATGAGCAGTTCTTC. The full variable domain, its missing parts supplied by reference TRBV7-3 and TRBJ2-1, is GAGVSQTPSNKVTEKGKYVELRCDPISGHTALYWYRQSLGQGPEFLIYFQGTGAADDSGLPNDRFFAVRPEGSVSTLKIQRTERGDSAVYLCASSFAVYNEQFFGPGTRLTVL.